This T cell receptor beta chain appears in the sequencing data of a study of radiotherapy plus CTLA-4 blockade in lung cancer. Study summary: 15% to 20% of enrolled patients responded objectively, and 31% had disease control.

About this clone: No antigen is known for it.

Produced via immunoSEQ multiplex PCR; TCRdb's table is partial and in-frame only. This table holds about 77,000 clones, less than 85% found once. Whole-study results and caveats: Reports identified early blood T cell clone dynamics, with interferon-beta, as the best response predictor. Blood TCR clones of tumor origin expanded after radiotherapy plus ipilimumab.

Chemo-refractory metastatic non-small-cell lung cancer patients underwent focal radiation alongside CTLA-4 blockade with ipilimumab. The V segment lost 2 bases and the J segment 6 bases; nucleotides outside the gene matches: 8. Germline-derived CDR1 and CDR2 are SGHTA and FQGTGA. The CDR3 has 16 residues. This TCR derives from a human donor with non-small cell lung cancer whose response to radiotherapy plus ipilimumab could not be evaluated. The chain is built from TRBV7-3 and TRBJ2-3, with 10 bases matching TRBD2. Sequences were derived from peripheral blood, sampled from a patient treated with radiotherapy plus ipilimumab. The CDR3 DNA reads as TGTGCCAGCAGCTTAGGTTTAGCGGGAGGAGACGATACGCAGTATTTT. Residues: CASSLGLAGGDDTQYF.